One and the same sample provided the 10 T cell receptor beta chains below, sequenced in a study of blood T cell repertoires in COVID-19. Profiled with immunoSEQ multiplex PCR; TCRdb holds only in-frame clones, not every one. This table has over 70,000 clones, 84% appearing once. Material: peripheral blood. Receptors originate from a human donor in a cohort sampled during active COVID-19.

The chain joins TRBV28 to TRBJ1-2, with TRBD1 matching over 7 bases. The CDR3 has 13 residues. The V and J ends lost 4 bases and 5 bases, in that order; junction bases with no gene match: 4. The V gene's germline CDR1 is MDHEN and CDR2 SYDVKM. The chain's CDR3 is CASSSAQGYGYTF. CDR3 DNA: TGTGCCAGCAGTTCAGCACAGGGGTATGGCTACACCTTC.

This chain links TRBV5-1 with TRBJ2-7; TRBD1 aligns across 8 bases. V lost 4 bases, J lost 5 bases, and 11 bases stayed unmatched. CDR1 and CDR2 (germline): SGHRS, YFSETQ. The CDR3 totals 15 residues. CDR3 sequence (DNA): TGCGCCAGCAGCCGCCAAGACAGGGGCATGAACGAGCAGTACTTC. Residues: CASSRQDRGMNEQYF.

V and J are TRBV5-1 and TRBJ2-5; 8 bases map to TRBD2. CDR1 is SGHRS, CDR2 YFSETQ, per germline. This CDR3 spans 16 amino acids. V was clipped by 4 bases and J by 1 base; unmatched bases: 9. The CDR3 reads CASSLLGRGVQETQYF. CDR3 DNA sequence: TGCGCCAGCAGCCTTCTCGGGCGGGGGGTCCAAGAGACCCAGTACTTC.

V usage is TRBV4-3 and J usage is TRBJ1-2; D possibly corresponds to TRBD1 (5 bases). This CDR3 region has 17 residues. Deletions cut 4 bases from V and 6 bases from J, with 24 bases between. CDR1 and CDR2 from the germline V gene are LGHNA and YSLEER. This chain's CDR3 is CASSRKSKGARKDGYTF. DNA of the CDR3: TGCGCCAGCAGCCGGAAAAGTAAAGGGGCGAGAAAGGATGGCTACACCTTC.

The chain has TRBV6-6 and TRBJ2-5, with TRBD2 matching over 10 bases. Germline CDR1 is MNHNY and CDR2 is SVGAGI (reference sequence). CDR3 length: 15 residues. V was pared by 5 bases and J by 5 bases, with 8 bases of the junction left unmatched. As DNA, the CDR3 is TGTGCCAGCAGTACCGCAGCGGGGGGGGTGGAGACCCAGTACTTC. It codes for CASSTAAGGVETQYF.

The V gene is TRBV11-2, the J gene TRBJ2-1, with a possible D match to TRBD2 (5 bases). Germline CDR1 and CDR2: SGHAT and FQNNGV. The CDR3 is 13 amino acids. Trimming pared 0 bases from V and 7 bases from J, leaving 7 bases between. The CDR3 DNA sequence: TGTGCCAGCAGCTTAGAGAGGGTTAATGAGCAGTTCTTC. Its translation: CASSLERVNEQFF.

This clone came up once. The V and J genes are TRBV27 and TRBJ2-1, with TRBD2 matching over 12 bases. The CDR3 is 16 amino acids. J was trimmed by 8 bases and V by 5 bases; bases with no gene match: 10. Germline V lookup: CDR1 MNHEY, CDR2 SMNVEV (reference sequence). CDR3 sequence: CASSTPTSGGFDEQFF. CDR3 in DNA: TGTGCCAGCAGTACACCAACTAGCGGGGGGTTTGATGAGCAGTTCTTC.

The chain links TRBV6-4 to TRBJ1-5; 7 bases line up with TRBD1. Germline V lookup: CDR1 MRHNA, CDR2 SNTAGT. This CDR3 comprises 17 residues. V lost 6 bases, J lost 0 bases, and 11 bases stayed unmatched. The DNA for the CDR3 is TGTGCCAGCAGGTACAGGGGCCCACTATATAGCAATCAGCCCCAGCATTTT. This encodes CASRYRGPLYSNQPQHF.

This sequence joins TRBV9 and TRBJ2-3, with 7 bases that match TRBD2. The length of the CDR3 is 15 residues. V trimming: 4 bases; J trimming: 2 bases; junction bases outside the gene matches: 7. CDR1 SGDLS and CDR2 YYNGEE come from the germline V gene. CDR3 loop: CASSPPAGNTDTQYF. CDR3 in DNA: TGTGCCAGCAGCCCCCCAGCGGGGAACACAGATACGCAGTATTTT.

The V gene is TRBV28, the J gene TRBJ2-7; 7 bases are a match to TRBD1. CDR1 MDHEN and CDR2 SYDVKM come from the germline V gene. This CDR3 region has 14 residues. V lost 7 bases to trimming and J lost 1 base; unmatched junction nucleotides: 7. The CDR3 DNA reads TGTGCCAGCAATAACAGGGGTAGTTCCTACGAGCAGTACTTC. This codes for CASNNRGSSYEQYF.